This T cell receptor (beta chain) was identified during a study of cytomegalovirus exposure and HLA in healthy donors. Study-wide points: In a later analysis, a missense DCLRE1C variant was linked to TCR beta V- and J-gene trimming. Many donors carried some public TCRs, although rarity characterized most TCR sequences. A list of approximately 160 TCR beta chains associated with cytomegalovirus was given.

In the PCR, 60 Vbeta and 13 Jbeta primers were used. Profiling relied on immunoSEQ multiplex PCR, and the TCRdb table lists in-frame clones only, not all of them. The repertoire holds 110,000 or so clones, with around 77% as singletons. Germline V lookup: CDR1 MNHNS, CDR2 SASEGT. Trimming cost V 8 bases and J 3 bases; bases outside gene matches: 10. This CDR3 contains 15 residues. Remarks on this clone: Its target is unknown.

At sampling all donors were nominally healthy, likely with unrecorded immune exposures. V gene TRBV6-1 combines with J gene TRBJ1-1; 9 bases agree with TRBD1. This sequence originates from a woman in her 30s in good health and CMV-seropositive. Sequencing used PBMCs. CDR3 residues: CASSSGQGFDTEAFF. The CDR3 DNA is TGTGCCAGCTCATCGGGACAGGGATTCGACACTGAAGCTTTCTTT.